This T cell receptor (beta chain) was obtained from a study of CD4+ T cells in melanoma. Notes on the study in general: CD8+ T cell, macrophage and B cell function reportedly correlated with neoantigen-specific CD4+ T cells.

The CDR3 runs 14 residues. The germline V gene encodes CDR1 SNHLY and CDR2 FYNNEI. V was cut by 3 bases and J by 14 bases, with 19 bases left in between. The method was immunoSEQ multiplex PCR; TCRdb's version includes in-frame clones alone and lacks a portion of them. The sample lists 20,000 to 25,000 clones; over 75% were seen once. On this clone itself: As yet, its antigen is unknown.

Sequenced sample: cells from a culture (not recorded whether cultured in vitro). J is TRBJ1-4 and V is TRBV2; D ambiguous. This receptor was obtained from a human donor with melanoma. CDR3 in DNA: TGTGCCAGCAGTGATAAAGGGCAGCGGCTTGGCCTGTTTTTT. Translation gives CASSDKGQRLGLFF.